These 24 T cell receptor beta chains were sequenced from one sample in a study of blood T cell repertoires in COVID-19. This table comes from immunoSEQ multiplex PCR, and its TCRdb copy is limited to in-frame clones, with some not included. This sample has about 17,000 clones, with 91% found just once. The sample comprised peripheral blood. These receptor sequences come from a man in his sixties with active COVID-19.

CDR3 residues: CASSTQGVSGNTIYF. DNA of the CDR3: TGTGCCAGTAGTACACAGGGGGTCTCTGGAAACACCATATATTTT. The J gene is TRBJ1-3, the V gene TRBV19; TRBD1 aligns across 8 bases. The junction had 2 bases not matched to a gene; V was cut back by 4 bases and J by 0 bases. Germline V gene data show CDR1 as LNHDA and CDR2 as SQIVND (reference sequence). The CDR3 covers 15 residues.

J is TRBJ2-7 and V is TRBV6-5, with TRBD1 matching over 12 bases. The CDR3 consists of 15 residues. Looked up from germline, CDR1 is MNHEY and CDR2 is SVGAGI. With V trimmed by 2 bases and J by 7 bases, 6 bases remained unmatched. CDR3 amino acids: CASSYTGTGGEEQYF. CDR3 nucleotides: TGTGCCAGCAGTTACACCGGGACAGGGGGCGAAGAGCAGTACTTC.

The genes are TRBV5-1 and TRBJ2-7; no reliable D call. Trimming cost V 0 bases and J 2 bases, with 3 bases left between them. The germline V gene encodes CDR1 SGHRS and CDR2 YFSETQ. This CDR3 has 12 amino acids. This chain's CDR3 is CASSLDTYEQYF. For the CDR3, the DNA is TGCGCCAGCAGCTTGGATACCTACGAGCAGTACTTC.

The chain uses TRBV18 and TRBJ1-2; a possible D gene is TRBD1 (6 bases). Trimming took off 3 bases at V and 2 bases at J, with 16 bases between the two ends. This CDR3 contains 16 residues. Germline loops: CDR1 KGHSH, CDR2 LQKENI. CDR3 nucleotides: TGTGCCAGCTCACCCCCCGCGTCGACAGGAAACTATGGCTACACCTTC. This translates into CASSPPASTGNYGYTF.

The chain recombines TRBV2 with TRBJ2-7; possibly TRBD1 for D (5 bases). The V end lost 6 bases, the J end lost 6 bases, and 18 bases lay between the germline ends. This CDR3 has 14 residues. Germline V CDR1 and CDR2: SNHLY, FYNNEI. The CDR3 DNA reads as TGTGCCAGCAGCGTAAGGGGTTCCTTGGGCGAGCAGTACGTC. Translation gives CASSVRGSLGEQYV.

The table lists this clone with a count of one. One end of the junction does not line up with germline, which may come from a read error. The J gene is TRBJ1-2, the V gene TRBV11-3; 9 positions agree with TRBD1. The CDR3 sequence is 12 residues long. From germline, CDR1 is SGHNT and CDR2 YENEEA. CDR3: CASSRPGGDRVF. The CDR3 DNA reads TGTGCCAGCAGCCGCCCGGGCGGGGACAGGGTCTTC.

V and J are TRBV2 and TRBJ2-6; no definite D call. V was pared by 0 bases and J by 1 base, with 7 bases between. Germline lookup yields CDR1 SNHLY and CDR2 FYNNEI. The CDR3 is 16 amino acids. The CDR3 bases are TGTGCCAGCAGTGAAGCCCGCCGGTCTGGGGCCAACGTCCTGACTTTC. It translates to CASSEARRSGANVLTF.

This clone was seen only once. This rearrangement joins TRBV7-2 to TRBJ2-7; TRBD2 aligns across 12 bases. V lost 5 bases, J lost 3 bases, and 5 bases stayed unmatched. CDR3 length: 15 amino acids. CDR1 is SGHTA and CDR2 is FQGNSA in the germline V gene. The CDR3 sequence: CASSGRTSGVYEQYF. The CDR3 coding sequence is TGTGCCAGCAGCGGGCGGACTAGCGGGGTCTACGAGCAGTACTTC. The full variable domain, in which reference TRBV7-2 and TRBJ2-7 provide the parts outside the CDR3, is GAGVSQSPSNKVTEKGKDVELRCDPISGHTALYWYRQSLGQGLEFLIYFQGNSAPDKSGLPSDRFSAERTGGSVSTLTIQRTQQEDSAVYLCASSGRTSGVYEQYFGPGTRLTVT.

A few counts support this clone. The chain recombines TRBV29-1 with TRBJ1-3; D might be TRBD1 (6 bases). V lost 2 bases, J lost 0 bases, and 8 bases lay in between. This CDR3 comprises 14 residues. Germline V gives CDR1 SQVTM, CDR2 ANQGSEA. The CDR3 here is CSVETRGSGNTIYF. CDR3 nucleotides: TGCAGCGTTGAAACCAGGGGCTCTGGAAACACCATATATTTT.

This clone showed up just a few times. V usage is TRBV3-1 (or the pseudogene TRBV3-2) and J usage is TRBJ1-5, with D tentatively TRBD1 (5 bases). The CDR3 is 15 residues long. The V and J ends lost 0 bases and 7 bases respectively, with 13 bases between them. Germline assignment: CDR1 LGHDT and CDR2 YNNKEL (reference sequence). CDR3 region: CASSQEWGGDQPQHF. In nucleotides, the CDR3 is TGTGCCAGCAGCCAAGAGTGGGGAGGGGACCAGCCCCAGCATTTT.

The rearrangement uses TRBV2 and TRBJ1-3; 10 nucleotides align to TRBD1. Germline V lookup: CDR1 SNHLY, CDR2 FYNNEI. V was pared by 5 bases and J by 3 bases, with 7 bases of the junction left unmatched. This CDR3 comprises 16 residues. Here the CDR3 reads CASSSRQGAYGNTIYF. The DNA of the CDR3 is TGTGCCAGCAGTTCACGACAGGGGGCATATGGAAACACCATATATTTT.

The rearrangement links TRBV12-5 to TRBJ1-1; a possible D gene is TRBD1 (6 bases). The V end was cut by 2 bases, the J end by 5 bases, with 12 bases between. Germline assignment: CDR1 LGHNT and CDR2 FRNRAP. CDR3 size: 14 residues. The CDR3 loop reads CASGLPRQGTEAFF. The DNA of the CDR3 is TGTGCTAGTGGTTTGCCACGGCAGGGGACTGAAGCTTTCTTT. The complete variable domain, with remaining parts taken from reference TRBV12-5 and TRBJ1-1, reads DARVTQTPRHKVTEMGQEVTMRCQPILGHNTVFWYRQTMMQGLELLAYFRNRAPLDDSGMPKDRFSAEMPDATLATLKIQPSEPRDSAVYFCASGLPRQGTEAFFGQGTRLTVV.

This chain joins TRBV11-2 and TRBJ1-5; 7 bases match TRBD1. Per germline, CDR1 SGHAT and CDR2 FQNNGV. J lost 0 bases, V lost 4 bases, and 9 bases had no gene match. This CDR3 has 17 residues. The CDR3: CASSSQTGSYSNQPQHF. The CDR3 DNA reads TGTGCCAGCAGCTCTCAGACAGGGTCCTATAGCAATCAGCCCCAGCATTTT.

The chain carries TRBV3-1 (or the pseudogene TRBV3-2) and TRBJ2-1; TRBD1 aligns across 10 bases. The CDR3 is made up of 16 amino acids. V was pared by 4 bases and J by 2 bases, with 5 bases of the junction left unmatched. The germline V gene encodes CDR1 LGHDT and CDR2 YNNKEL (reference sequence). The CDR3 reads CASSLRTGGPYNEQFF. CDR3 DNA: TGTGCCAGCAGCCTCCGGACAGGGGGGCCCTACAATGAGCAGTTCTTC.

The chain recombines TRBV12-3 or TRBV12-4 with TRBJ2-4, with a weak D call TRBD1 (5 bases). The CDR3 covers 13 residues. V was pared by 5 bases and J by 8 bases, with 13 bases between. CDR3 residues: CASSLDRIDIQYF. As DNA, the CDR3 is TGTGCCAGCAGTCTAGACAGAATTGACATTCAGTACTTC.

The V and J genes are TRBV9 and TRBJ2-7, with TRBD1 matching 10 bases. Looked up from germline, CDR1 is SGDLS and CDR2 is YYNGEE. V trimming: 3 bases; J trimming: 3 bases; junction bases outside the gene matches: 3. This CDR3 comprises 14 residues. This CDR3 reads CASSDGQGVYEQYF. The CDR3 DNA sequence: TGTGCCAGCAGCGACGGACAGGGGGTCTACGAGCAGTACTTC.

The chain has TRBV9 and TRBJ2-7, with a weak D call TRBD1 (5 bases). Germline-derived CDR1 and CDR2 are SGDLS and YYNGEE. This CDR3 contains 14 residues. V was clipped by 3 bases and J by 0 bases, with 10 bases between them. CDR3: CASSGGPSSYEQYF. As DNA, the CDR3 is TGTGCCAGCAGCGGGGGCCCCAGCTCCTACGAGCAGTACTTC. Together with reference TRBV9 and TRBJ2-7, the CDR3 gives the full variable domain: DSGVTQTPKHLITATGQRVTLRCSPRSGDLSVYWYQQSLDQGLQFLIQYYNGEERAKGNILERFSAQQFPDLHSELNLSSLELGDSALYFCASSGGPSSYEQYFGPGTRLTVT.

The chain couples TRBV5-1 to TRBJ1-1; possible D gene TRBD1, 6 bases. V lost 2 bases and J 4 bases, leaving 15 bases between the germline ends. The CDR3 totals 15 residues. Germline assignment: CDR1 SGHRS and CDR2 YFSETQ. CDR3 sequence: CASSFKAGAFTEAFF. CDR3 DNA: TGCGCCAGCAGCTTCAAGGCAGGGGCATTCACTGAAGCTTTCTTT.

This clone was observed once. The chain joins TRBV27 to TRBJ2-7; 10 nucleotides match TRBD1. Germline V gene data show CDR1 as MNHEY and CDR2 as SMNVEV (reference sequence). With 0 bases clipped from V and 6 bases from J, the junction kept 5 bases outside the gene matches. This CDR3 contains 15 residues. DNA of the CDR3: TGTGCCAGCAGTTTATCGGGACAGGGGAGTTTCGAGCAGTACTTC. It encodes CASSLSGQGSFEQYF.

This clone was seen once. The chain joins TRBV3-1 (or the pseudogene TRBV3-2) to TRBJ1-1; D possibly corresponds to TRBD1 (5 bases). Germline CDR1 and CDR2: LGHDT and YNNKEL (reference sequence). The CDR3 is 15 amino acids. V was clipped by 4 bases and J by 3 bases, with 15 bases between them. CDR3 nucleotides: TGTGCCAGCAGCCCTCCCTGGGGCAGGGACACTGAAGCTTTCTTT. It specifies CASSPPWGRDTEAFF.

This chain joins TRBV6-5 and TRBJ1-2, with D perhaps TRBD1 (6 bases). The CDR3 contains 13 residues. Trimming removed 7 bases at V and 5 bases at J, with 14 bases between. Germline values: CDR1 MNHEY, CDR2 SVGAGI. CDR3 loop: CASKVPGVYGYTF. The CDR3 DNA is TGTGCCAGCAAGGTCCCAGGGGTTTATGGCTACACCTTC.

This sequence joins TRBV12-3 or TRBV12-4 and TRBJ1-2, with 9 bases that match TRBD1. The CDR3 runs to 13 residues. The ends lost 5 bases at V and 3 bases at J; junction bases unmatched: 1. The CDR3 coding sequence is TGTGCCAGCAGTACAGGGGGCGACTATGGCTACACCTTC. Translated, it gives CASSTGGDYGYTF.

This rearrangement joins TRBV19 to TRBJ1-4, with 8 bases identical to TRBD1. Germline V gene sequence: CDR1 LNHDA, CDR2 SQIVND (reference sequence). V lost 4 bases to trimming and J lost 8 bases; unmatched junction nucleotides: 9. This CDR3 has 15 amino acids. This CDR3 reads CASSKWTGISEKLFF. The CDR3 DNA sequence: TGTGCCAGTAGTAAGTGGACAGGGATAAGCGAAAAACTGTTTTTT.

The rearrangement uses TRBV5-6 and TRBJ1-1, with D tentatively TRBD1 (5 bases). Germline CDR1 reads SGHDT; CDR2 reads YYEEEE. V was shortened by 3 bases and J by 5 bases, with 8 bases between the two germline ends. This CDR3 spans 12 amino acids. DNA of the CDR3: TGTGCCAGCAGCTGGGGCCGGACTGAAGCTTTCTTT. This gives the protein CASSWGRTEAFF.